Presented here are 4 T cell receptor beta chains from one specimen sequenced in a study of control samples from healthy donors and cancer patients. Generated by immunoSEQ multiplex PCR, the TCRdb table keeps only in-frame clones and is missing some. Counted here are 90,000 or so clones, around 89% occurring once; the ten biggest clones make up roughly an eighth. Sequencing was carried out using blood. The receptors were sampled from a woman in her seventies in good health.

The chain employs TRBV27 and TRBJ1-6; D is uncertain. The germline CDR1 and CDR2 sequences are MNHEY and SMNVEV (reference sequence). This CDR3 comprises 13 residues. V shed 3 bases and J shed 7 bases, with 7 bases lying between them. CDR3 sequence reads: CASSLLRNSPLHF. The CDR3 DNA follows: TGTGCCAGCAGTTTGTTAAGGAATTCACCCCTCCACTTT.

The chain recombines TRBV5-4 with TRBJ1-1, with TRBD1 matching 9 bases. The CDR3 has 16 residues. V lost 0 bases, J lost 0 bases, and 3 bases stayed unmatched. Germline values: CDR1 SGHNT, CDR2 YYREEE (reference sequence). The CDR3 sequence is CASSLGDRVMNTEAFF. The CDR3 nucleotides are TGTGCCAGCAGCTTGGGGGACAGGGTAATGAACACTGAAGCTTTCTTT.

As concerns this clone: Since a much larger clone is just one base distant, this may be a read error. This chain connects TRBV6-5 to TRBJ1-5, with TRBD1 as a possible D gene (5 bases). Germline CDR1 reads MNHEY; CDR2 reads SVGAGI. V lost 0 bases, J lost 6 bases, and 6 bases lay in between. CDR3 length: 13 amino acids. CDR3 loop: CASSYSGTQPQHF. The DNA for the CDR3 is TGTGCCAGCAGTTACTCAGGGACTCAGCCCCAGCATTTT.

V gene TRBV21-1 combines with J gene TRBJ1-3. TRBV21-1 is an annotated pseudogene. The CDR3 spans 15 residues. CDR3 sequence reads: CASSKACISGNTIYF. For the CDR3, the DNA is TGTGCCAGCAGCAAAGCGTGTATCTCTGGAAACACCATATATTTT.